The 14 T cell receptor beta chains below were found in one sample sequenced in a study of spatial heterogeneity in lung cancer (dated by TCRdb to the late 2010s). Library preparation employed 5' RACE. This sample was sequenced with a NextSeq 500. Using fastp trimming at Q25 and MiXCR clonotype assembly, TCRdb reanalyzed the public sequencing data and kept in-frame beta chains. CDR3 protein sequences are deduplicated, and each keeps its most common genes and DNA. In all, the sample holds about 23,000 distinct CDR3 sequences, and roughly 4.7% of those were seen once. The ten largest account for roughly 5% of the sample. The time point label on this specimen signifies: sample taken at primary tumor resection. The sequencing here drew on PBMCs, taken at surgery. The origin of the receptors is a male donor with early-stage non-small cell lung cancer.

This clonotype came up many times. The rearrangement joins TRBV7-9 to TRBJ2-1, with D possibly matching TRBD2 (6 bases). CDR3 length equals 15 residues. In germline, CDR1 is SEHNR, CDR2 FQNEAQ (reference sequence). Trimming removed 3 bases from V and 4 bases from J, with 13 bases in between. As DNA, the CDR3 is TGTGCCAGCAGCTTGGGGAGGTTCATTTACAATGAGCAGTTCTTC. Protein sequence: CASSLGRFIYNEQFF.

Relative to its sample, this clonotype is medium-sized. This sequence joins TRBV5-1 and TRBJ2-3; 8 bases are a match to TRBD2. The V gene end was trimmed by 2 bases and the J gene end by 0 bases; junction bases not matched to a gene: 8. The CDR3 loop spans 17 amino acids. Germline values: CDR1 SGHRS, CDR2 YFSETQ. The CDR3 protein is CASSFNGAGGSTDTQYF. The CDR3 bases are TGCGCCAGCAGCTTCAACGGGGCGGGAGGAAGCACAGATACGCAGTATTTT.

This clonotype came up many times. The V call is TRBV11-2, the J call TRBJ2-3; 9 bases are a match to TRBD1. Germline CDR1 is SGHAT and CDR2 is FQNNGV. The CDR3 contains 16 residues. The ends lost 7 bases at V and 0 bases at J; junction bases unmatched: 8. DNA for the CDR3: TGTGCCAGCAATGGGGCCGGGACAGGGAGCACAGATACGCAGTATTTT. Amino acids: CASNGAGTGSTDTQYF.

This clonotype appeared many times. J is TRBJ2-7 and V is TRBV2; D possibly uses TRBD1 or TRBD2 (5 bases each). V was pared by 7 bases and J by 2 bases, with 9 bases between. Germline CDR1 is SNHLY and CDR2 is FYNNEI. This CDR3 comprises 12 residues. The CDR3 DNA sequence: TGTGCCAGCACCAGGGAGACCTACGAGCAGTACTTC. It specifies CASTRETYEQYF.

Ten or more counts support this clonotype. The gene calls are TRBV10-3 and TRBJ2-7; D gene unclear. The CDR3 length is 13 residues. Germline V lookup: CDR1 ENHRY, CDR2 SYGVKD. Trimming took 0 bases from V and 5 from J, leaving 8 bases between them. CDR3 in DNA: TGTGCCATCAGTGAGTCGAAGGAGAACGAGCAGTACTTC. Translation: CAISESKENEQYF.

This clonotype was detected many times. The chain couples TRBV20-1 to TRBJ1-1; TRBD1 agrees at 12 bases. The V and J ends lost 5 bases and 4 bases, in that order; junction bases with no gene match: 11. The CDR3 totals 16 residues. Germline CDR1 DFQATT, CDR2 SNEGSKA (reference sequence). DNA of the CDR3: TGCAGTGCTTCCGGGACAGGGGGCGTTTTGGCCACTGAAGCTTTCTTT. Its translation: CSASGTGGVLATEAFF.

This clonotype was observed many times. The chain carries TRBV7-9 and TRBJ1-1, with TRBD1 matching over 8 bases. CDR3 length equals 14 residues. The germline V gene has CDR1 SEHNR and CDR2 FQNEAQ (reference sequence). The V and J ends lost 4 bases and 4 bases, in that order; junction bases with no gene match: 5. The CDR3 sequence: CASSSGTGGTEAFF. As DNA, the CDR3 is TGTGCCAGCAGCTCCGGGACAGGCGGCACTGAAGCTTTCTTT.

The table lists this clonotype with many counts. The V gene is TRBV6-5, the J gene TRBJ2-5; no clear D gene. The germline CDR1 and CDR2 sequences are MNHEY and SVGAGI. The CDR3 covers 12 residues. V was trimmed by 0 bases and J by 5 bases, leaving 4 bases between them. CDR3 amino acids: CASSYSGETQYF. CDR3 sequence (DNA): TGTGCCAGCAGTTACTCGGGCGAGACCCAGTACTTC.

In this sample, this clonotype turned up many times. The chain employs TRBV6-2 or TRBV6-3 and TRBJ1-5; 7 bases are shared with TRBD1. With V trimmed by 2 bases and J by 1 base, 8 bases remained unmatched. Germline values: CDR1 MNHEY, CDR2 SVGEGT. The CDR3 has 17 residues. The CDR3 sequence: CASSYTTGNPSNQPQHF. DNA of the CDR3: TGTGCCAGCAGTTACACGACAGGGAACCCGAGCAATCAGCCCCAGCATTTT.

There are many counts of this clonotype. The rearrangement links TRBV30 to TRBJ1-1; maybe TRBD1 (5 bases). The CDR3 consists of 11 residues. Trimming took 4 bases from V and 7 from J, leaving 10 bases between them. The germline V gene encodes CDR1 GTSNPN and CDR2 SVGIG (reference sequence). The CDR3 nucleotides read TGTGCCTGGACCACAGGTTTTGAAGCTTTCTTT. Residues: CAWTTGFEAFF.

Turning to this clonotype: This sequence may be a read error, since a much larger clone differs from it by one base. The rearrangement links TRBV19 to TRBJ2-1, with D unresolved. The CDR3 runs 13 residues. Per the germline V gene, CDR1 is LNHDA and CDR2 is SQIVND (reference sequence). V lost 3 bases and J lost 9, with 12 bases in between. CDR3 amino acids: CASSISGSGEQFF. The CDR3 DNA reads TGTGCCAGTAGTATTTCCGGGTCTGGTGAGCAGTTCTTC.

This clonotype was seen many times. The rearrangement links TRBV6-5 to TRBJ1-2; TRBD1 agrees at 7 bases. The germline V gene has CDR1 MNHEY and CDR2 SVGAGI. V dropped 8 bases and J dropped 5; count of bases not matched to a gene: 8. The CDR3 spans 13 residues. CDR3 nucleotides: TGTGCCAGCCGACAGGGCAGTGGTTATGGCTACACCTTC. Amino acid sequence: CASRQGSGYGYTF.

This clonotype appeared many times. This chain links TRBV5-6 with TRBJ2-4; D possibly corresponds to TRBD2 (6 bases). The germline V gene encodes CDR1 SGHDT and CDR2 YYEEEE. The CDR3 sequence is 13 residues long. The V gene lost 4 bases and the J gene lost 1 base, with 6 bases spanning the gap. CDR3 region: CASSGGAKNIQYF. The DNA of the CDR3 is TGTGCCAGCAGCGGAGGGGCCAAAAACATTCAGTACTTC.

This clonotype was found many times. V and J are TRBV5-1 and TRBJ2-3; 9 nucleotides agree with TRBD2. V shed 1 base, J shed 6 bases, and the junction held 12 bases outside the gene matches. Germline values: CDR1 SGHRS, CDR2 YFSETQ. The CDR3 loop spans 17 amino acids. Here the CDR3 reads CASSLRGSGSAADTQYF. The CDR3 nucleotides read TGCGCCAGCAGCTTGAGGGGTAGCGGGAGCGCCGCGGATACGCAGTATTTT.